This T cell receptor beta chain originates from a study of Ad26.COV2.S vaccination and SARS-CoV-2 variants. Study-level information: In the study, Ad26.COV2.S was injected intramuscularly once, or twice 56 days apart.

The treatment: roughly 18 received Ad26.COV2.S at low or high dose, single or two shots; roughly 5 received placebo; per-sample allocation not given. Sampling was performed 63 days after the first vaccine or placebo injection. This CDR3 contains 17 residues. V lost 1 base to trimming and J lost 0 bases, with 14 bases between them. In germline, CDR1 is LGHNA, CDR2 YNFKEQ. A word on this clone: Its antigen is undetermined.

Here immunoSEQ multiplex PCR was the method, and the copy in TCRdb shows in-frame clones only, minus some. The sample lists about 680,000 clones; more than 70% were seen once. Whole-study results and caveats: Researchers cautioned that TCR breadth and depth analyses may have underestimated total T cell responses. The breadth of spike-specific CD8+ and CD4+ T cell responses after vaccination was reportedly substantial. Vaccine recipients surpassed placebo recipients in spike-specific TCR breadth.

The specimen was peripheral blood, collected in a trial of Ad26.COV2.S vaccine versus placebo. The origin of this receptor is a person aged 18-60 years who received the Ad26.COV2.S COVID-19 vaccine or a placebo. V is TRBV4-2 and J is TRBJ2-3, with no clear D. Here the CDR3 reads CASSQVSSAPSTDTQYF. CDR3 nucleotide sequence: TGTGCCAGCAGCCAAGTCTCCTCCGCTCCTAGCACAGATACGCAGTATTTT.